The next 21 T cell receptor beta chains were all read from a single sample in a study of Tregs in tolerant kidney transplant recipients. TCRdb's table, derived via immunoSEQ multiplex PCR, lists solely in-frame clones and lacks some. The sample lists 240,000 or so clones; about four fifths were seen once. The sample taken for sequencing was CD4+ T cells from blood. The origin of the receptors is a human donor in good health.

The V call is TRBV4-1, the J call TRBJ2-3, with D perhaps TRBD2 (6 bases). CDR1 and CDR2 (germline): MGHRA, YSYEKL. The CDR3 sequence is 16 residues long. Trimming removed 0 bases from V and 11 bases from J, with 21 bases in between. CDR3 residues: CASSQEGRRGYGVQYF. The CDR3 bases are TGCGCCAGCAGCCAAGAAGGGAGACGGGGGTACGGCGTGCAGTATTTT.

The rearrangement links TRBV29-1 to TRBJ2-7; D may be TRBD2 (6 bases). With 5 bases removed from V and 9 bases from J, the gap between germline ends came to 17 bases. The germline gives CDR1 SQVTM, CDR2 ANQGSEA. This CDR3 has 12 residues. The CDR3 DNA follows: TGCAGCGTTTTATACGGGGGTAACGGGCAGTACTTC. Protein product: CSVLYGGNGQYF.

The chain couples TRBV27 to TRBJ1-2, with 7 bases fitting TRBD1. The trim removed 5 bases at V and 0 bases at J, leaving 6 bases unmatched. Germline values: CDR1 MNHEY, CDR2 SMNVEV (reference sequence). This CDR3 is 15 amino acids long. This CDR3 is CASSGTGASNYGYTF. In DNA form, the CDR3 reads TGTGCCAGCAGTGGCACAGGGGCGTCTAACTATGGCTACACCTTC.

This clone turned up a few times. Compared with germline, one end of the junction differs, possibly owing to a read error. Additional DNA sequences in this sample encode the identical CDR3. This rearrangement joins TRBV7-9 to TRBJ1-3; no definite D call. The length of the CDR3 is 12 residues. Germline loops: CDR1 SEHNR, CDR2 FQNEAQ (reference sequence). CDR3 residues: CASSLEGNTIYF. In DNA form, the CDR3 reads TGTGCCAGCAGTTTAGAGGGAAACACCATATATTTT.

This chain uses TRBV18 with TRBJ2-7; D gene ambiguous. This CDR3 is built from 12 residues. Germline CDR1 is KGHSH and CDR2 is LQKENI. The germline V and J ends were trimmed by 6 bases and 1 base, with 7 bases remaining between them. The CDR3 region is CASSDTSYEQYF. For the CDR3, the DNA is TGTGCCAGCTCGGATACATCCTACGAGCAGTACTTC.

The chain carries TRBV28 and TRBJ2-7; tentative D call: TRBD1 (6 bases). Trimming took off 6 bases at V and 7 bases at J, with 22 bases between the two ends. Germline CDR1 and CDR2: MDHEN and SYDVKM. This CDR3 has 15 residues. In DNA, the CDR3 is TGTGCCAGCAGCCCGGGCCTGTTGGGGGCACGGGAGCAGTACTTC. This translates into CASSPGLLGAREQYF.

The chain employs TRBV7-9 and TRBJ2-5; TRBD2 matches at 13 bases. The CDR3 spans 15 residues. V dropped 1 base and J dropped 5; count of bases not matched to a gene: 1. Germline values: CDR1 SEHNR, CDR2 FQNEAQ (reference sequence). CDR3 bases: TGTGCCAGCAGCTTAGGGACTAGCGGGGGTGAGACCCAGTACTTC. This codes for CASSLGTSGGETQYF.

V gene TRBV4-1 combines with J gene TRBJ1-2, with D unresolved. V gave up 2 bases and J gave up 4 bases, with 8 bases separating them. The CDR3 sequence is 13 residues long. Germline V gives CDR1 MGHRA, CDR2 YSYEKL. The CDR3 here is CASSQKPFYGYTF. For the CDR3, the DNA is TGCGCCAGCAGCCAAAAGCCCTTCTATGGCTACACCTTC.

The chain carries TRBV5-1 and TRBJ2-2; D gene unclear. Germline CDR1 and CDR2: SGHRS and YFSETQ. Trimming took off 0 bases at V and 5 bases at J, with 5 bases between the two ends. The CDR3 length is 13 residues. DNA of the CDR3: TGCGCCAGCAGCTTGGTCCCTACCGGGGAGCTGTTTTTT. The encoded protein is CASSLVPTGELFF.

The chain has TRBV6-1 and TRBJ2-7; 10 nucleotides line up with TRBD2. This CDR3 is 15 amino acids long. V dropped 0 bases and J dropped 6; count of bases not matched to a gene: 5. Per the germline V gene, CDR1 is MNHNS and CDR2 is SASEGT. The CDR3 is CASSEASAGGLEQYF. CDR3 nucleotides: TGTGCCAGCAGTGAAGCTTCAGCGGGAGGGCTCGAGCAGTACTTC.

V is TRBV2 and J is TRBJ2-6; no reliable D call. The CDR3 runs to 16 residues. Germline V CDR1 and CDR2: SNHLY, FYNNEI. Trimming removed 3 bases from V and 0 bases from J, with 9 bases in between. CDR3 amino acids: CASSEVRSSGANVLTF. CDR3 DNA: TGTGCCAGCAGTGAGGTACGGAGCTCTGGGGCCAACGTCCTGACTTTC.

This rearrangement joins TRBV25-1 to TRBJ1-1, with D uncertain. This CDR3 has 13 amino acids. The V end lost 2 bases, the J end lost 4 bases, and 8 bases lay between the germline ends. From germline, CDR1 is MGHDK and CDR2 SYGVNS. Here the CDR3 DNA reads TGTGCCAGCAGTGAACCACCGGGCACTGAAGCTTTCTTT. It is translated as CASSEPPGTEAFF.

For the CDR3, the DNA is TGCGCCAGCAGCCACTCCCGACGGGCCGGGGACTCTGGAAACACCATATATTTT. Its protein is CASSHSRRAGDSGNTIYF. The rearrangement joins TRBV4-1 to TRBJ1-3; D ambiguous. This CDR3 is 18 amino acids long. Trimming pared 3 bases from V and 0 bases from J, leaving 18 bases between. Germline CDR1 reads MGHRA; CDR2 reads YSYEKL.

V usage is TRBV9 and J usage is TRBJ1-2; the D is unclear. The V end lost 0 bases, the J end lost 3 bases, and 9 bases lay between the germline ends. In germline, CDR1 is SGDLS, CDR2 YYNGEE. The CDR3 is 14 amino acids. As DNA, the CDR3 is TGTGCCAGCAGCGTAGGGCAGTGGGACTATGGCTACACCTTC. Translated, it gives CASSVGQWDYGYTF.

This rearrangement joins TRBV30 to TRBJ2-1; D may be TRBD2 (5 bases). CDR1 is GTSNPN, CDR2 SVGIG, per germline (reference sequence). This CDR3 contains 12 residues. Trimming took 4 bases from V and 6 from J, leaving 10 bases between them. This CDR3 is CAWNRESNEQFF. The CDR3 nucleotides read TGTGCCTGGAACCGGGAAAGCAATGAGCAGTTCTTC.

CDR3 DNA sequence: TGTGCCAGCAGCTCTAGGAGAACGGGAGAGACCCAGTACTTC. Its translation is CASSSRRTGETQYF. The chain is built from TRBV7-6 and TRBJ2-5; D remains ambiguous. CDR1 is SGHVS, CDR2 FNYEAQ, per germline. V lost 4 bases and J 4 bases, leaving 13 bases between the germline ends. The CDR3 runs to 14 residues.

The chain recombines TRBV7-8 with TRBJ2-1; 13 bases fit TRBD2. Trimming cost V 5 bases and J 3 bases; bases outside gene matches: 7. The V gene's germline CDR1 is SGHVS and CDR2 FQNEAQ. The CDR3 has 17 amino acids. CDR3: CASSRQGTSGNYNEQFF. CDR3 nucleotides: TGTGCCAGCAGCAGACAAGGGACTAGCGGGAACTACAATGAGCAGTTCTTC.

The rearrangement links TRBV7-8 to TRBJ2-1; the D gene is possibly TRBD2 (6 bases). CDR1 and CDR2 (germline): SGHVS, FQNEAQ. Trimming left V 5 bases short and J 3 bases short, with 17 bases between. The length of the CDR3 is 16 residues. CDR3 sequence: CASSTRDSINYNEQFF. The CDR3 DNA follows: TGTGCCAGCAGCACCCGGGACTCCATCAACTACAATGAGCAGTTCTTC.

The genes are TRBV19 and TRBJ1-5, with a weak D call TRBD1 (5 bases). The germline V and J ends were trimmed by 7 bases and 0 bases, with 19 bases remaining between them. This CDR3 region has 17 residues. CDR1 is LNHDA and CDR2 is SQIVND in the germline V gene (reference sequence). Written as DNA, the CDR3 is TGTGCCAGTATGGGGCCTACAAAGATTTATAGCAATCAGCCCCAGCATTTT. Translation gives CASMGPTKIYSNQPQHF.

V and J are TRBV28 and TRBJ1-1; D is undetermined. The CDR3 is 15 amino acids. Germline V gene data show CDR1 as MDHEN and CDR2 as SYDVKM. The V end lost 7 bases, the J end lost 2 bases, and 17 bases lay between the germline ends. In DNA form, the CDR3 reads TGTGCCAGCATCCGGAGAGTTGGTTTCAACACTGAAGCTTTCTTT. Amino acids: CASIRRVGFNTEAFF.

The chain uses TRBV5-8 and TRBJ2-1; D not certain. The V gene's germline CDR1 is SGHTS and CDR2 YDEGEE. Trimming shortened V by 4 bases and J by 8 bases, and 7 bases separated the two germline ends. There are 11 residues in the CDR3. The CDR3 loop reads CASSLIDEQFF. The DNA of the CDR3 is TGTGCCAGCAGCCTTATCGATGAGCAGTTCTTC.